Given below is one TCR beta chain in context. What it binds is not known. Drawn from each donor were approximately 9.5 milliliters of peripheral blood. PBMCs were isolated at a quantity of at least 6.5 million per sample. The CDR3 has 13 amino acids. With 2 bases removed from V and 15 bases from J, the gap between germline ends came to 17 bases. The germline V gene has CDR1 SGHTA and CDR2 FQGNSA. With a J-beta primer mix and a sample-barcoded 5' primer, a second PCR ran about 6 to 11 cycles. MiXCR, applied by TCRdb to the 5' RACE reads, yields one record per CDR3 protein. The table includes about 800,000 distinct CDR3 sequences, 55% to 70% detected once. This entry comes from a study of blood T cells in healthy people across ages. Study results and limitations: With naive T cell percentage, TCR beta diversity showed a strong correlation. Comparison with aged donors showed that long-lived donors had more naive CD4+ cells and higher diversity.

Sequenced input: blood. This chain joins TRBV7-2 and TRBJ2-1; no clear D gene. The receptor was isolated from a man aged 30 to 45 in good health. In DNA form, the CDR3 reads TGTGCCAGCAGCTTACACCCCACCACCGTGGGGTTCTTC. Amino acids: CASSLHPTTVGFF.